The 28 T cell receptor beta chains below all came from one sample that was sequenced in a study of immune cell composition in non-small cell lung cancer. This table comes from immunoSEQ multiplex PCR, and its TCRdb copy is limited to in-frame clones, with some not included. The sample records roughly 3,500 clones, around four fifths being singletons. The sample was lung tumor tissue. Receptor source: a human donor with non-small cell lung cancer.

This rearrangement joins TRBV10-3 to TRBJ2-2; 8 bases are shared with TRBD1. CDR3 length equals 17 residues. V was pared by 6 bases and J by 0 bases, with 9 bases of the junction left unmatched. Germline lookup yields CDR1 ENHRY and CDR2 SYGVKD. The CDR3 region is CAISRTGRWSNTGELFF. CDR3 nucleotide sequence: TGTGCCATCAGCCGGACAGGGAGGTGGTCGAACACCGGGGAGCTGTTTTTT.

Written as DNA, the CDR3 is TGTGCCAGCAGCCCCGGAGCGGGGCTGTACGAGCAGTACTTC. It yields the protein CASSPGAGLYEQYF. The chain is built from TRBV7-9 and TRBJ2-7; 7 bases are shared with TRBD2. This CDR3 is 14 amino acids long. Looked up from germline, CDR1 is SEHNR and CDR2 is FQNEAQ (reference sequence). V gave up 5 bases and J gave up 4 bases; unmatched junction bases: 8.

The gene calls are TRBV6-1 and TRBJ2-7; maybe TRBD1 (5 bases). V dropped 2 bases and J dropped 4 bases, with 6 bases sitting between them. Germline CDR1 and CDR2: MNHNS and SASEGT. This CDR3 contains 12 residues. Written as DNA, the CDR3 is TGTGCCAGCAGTGAAAAGGGGTACGAGCAGTACTTC. Amino acid sequence: CASSEKGYEQYF.

This chain joins TRBV5-1 and TRBJ2-5, with TRBD2 as a possible D gene (7 bases). The length of the CDR3 is 15 residues. The germline gives CDR1 SGHRS, CDR2 YFSETQ. V was trimmed by 6 bases and J by 4 bases, leaving 19 bases between them. The CDR3 is CASTSRGGMGETQYF. The CDR3 DNA sequence: TGCGCCAGCACCTCTAGGGGGGGTATGGGAGAGACCCAGTACTTC.

The genes are TRBV5-1 and TRBJ2-2; D is unclear. CDR1 SGHRS and CDR2 YFSETQ come from the germline V gene. This CDR3 spans 15 amino acids. Trimming stripped 0 bases from V and 4 bases from J, with 10 bases between. The CDR3 DNA reads TGCGCCAGCAGCTTGGTCACACCCCCCACCGGGGAGCTGTTTTTT. Amino acid sequence: CASSLVTPPTGELFF.

This chain connects TRBV11-2 to TRBJ1-1, with D tentatively TRBD1 (6 bases). The germline V and J ends were trimmed by 1 base and 3 bases, with 12 bases remaining between them. The CDR3 sequence is 15 residues long. The germline CDR1 and CDR2 sequences are SGHAT and FQNNGV. The CDR3 DNA is TGTGCCAGCAGCTTAGGAGCCAGGGGCTACACTGAAGCTTTCTTT. Its translation: CASSLGARGYTEAFF.

V gene TRBV7-3 combines with J gene TRBJ2-5; D unclear. This CDR3 comprises 13 residues. Deletions cut 4 bases from V and 2 bases from J, with 8 bases between. CDR1 and CDR2 from the germline V gene are SGHTA and FQGTGA. The CDR3 bases are TGTGCCAGCAGCTCGCAGGTACAAGAGACCCAGTACTTC. Translated: CASSSQVQETQYF.

The rearrangement uses TRBV5-4 and TRBJ2-1; TRBD2 matches 12 bases. There are 18 residues in the CDR3. Germline V gene lookup returns CDR1 SGHNT and CDR2 YYREEE (reference sequence). Trimming cost V 0 bases and J 3 bases; bases outside gene matches: 7. The CDR3 region is CASSLGGLAGRFYNEQFF. In DNA form, the CDR3 reads TGTGCCAGCAGCTTGGGGGGACTAGCGGGCCGTTTCTACAATGAGCAGTTCTTC.

The chain links TRBV4-2 to TRBJ1-2, with D possibly matching TRBD1 (6 bases). V lost 9 bases, J lost 6 bases, and 14 bases lay in between. CDR1 LGHNA and CDR2 YNFKEQ come from the germline V gene. The CDR3 runs 12 residues. Here the CDR3 DNA reads TGTGCCAGTGGGTACAGGGACGATGGCTACACCTTC. Translation: CASGYRDDGYTF.

This clone turned up a few times. The chain recombines TRBV5-1 with TRBJ2-3; possibly TRBD1 for D (6 bases). Germline assignment: CDR1 SGHRS and CDR2 YFSETQ. CDR3 length: 15 residues. V shed 0 bases and J shed 5 bases, with 13 bases lying between them. The CDR3 DNA sequence: TGCGCCAGCAGCTTGGTTGGGGACAAGGGAGATACGCAGTATTTT. Its protein product is CASSLVGDKGDTQYF.

The gene calls are TRBV23-1 and TRBJ1-5; a weak D match, TRBD1 (6 bases). TRBV23-1 is filed as an ORF, its function uncertain. V lost 0 bases and J lost 0, with 18 bases in between. The CDR3 contains 19 residues. In DNA form, the CDR3 reads TGCGCCAGCAGTCAATCGTCCGGGGGGCTCACCTATAGCAATCAGCCCCAGCATTTT. Its translation is CASSQSSGGLTYSNQPQHF.

The rearrangement uses TRBV5-5 and TRBJ1-5; 9 bases align to TRBD1. Germline assignment: CDR1 SGHKS and CDR2 YYEKEE (reference sequence). There are 16 residues in the CDR3. With V trimmed by 2 bases and J by 1 base, 4 bases remained unmatched. The CDR3 nucleotides are TGTGCCAGCAGCTTACATGGACAGGGGAGCAATCAGCCCCAGCATTTT. Translated, it gives CASSLHGQGSNQPQHF.

This chain links TRBV30 with TRBJ1-4; D is ambiguous. Germline V lookup: CDR1 GTSNPN, CDR2 SVGIG (reference sequence). CDR3 length: 14 amino acids. V lost 2 bases to trimming and J lost 8 bases, with 15 bases between them. In DNA form, the CDR3 reads TGTGCCTGGAGTCCCCCCGCATCGGAGGAAAAACTGTTTTTT. This translates into CAWSPPASEEKLFF.

The chain employs TRBV2 and TRBJ1-1; tentatively, D is TRBD1 (6 bases). The CDR3 runs 13 residues. Germline values: CDR1 SNHLY, CDR2 FYNNEI. The V end lost 6 bases, the J end lost 2 bases, and 10 bases lay between the germline ends. CDR3 protein: CASSTGSNTEAFF. CDR3 DNA: TGTGCCAGCAGCACAGGGTCAAACACTGAAGCTTTCTTT.

The genes are TRBV30 and TRBJ2-5; no firm D call. In germline, CDR1 is GTSNPN, CDR2 SVGIG (reference sequence). V dropped 0 bases and J dropped 1 base, with 6 bases sitting between them. This CDR3 has 13 amino acids. The CDR3 DNA reads as TGTGCCTGGAGTGTAACAGTCCAAGAGACCCAGTACTTC. Translation: CAWSVTVQETQYF.

The rearrangement links TRBV11-2 to TRBJ1-6; TRBD1 is a possible D gene (5 bases). Germline CDR1 reads SGHAT; CDR2 reads FQNNGV. V lost 0 bases, J lost 0 bases, and 12 bases lay in between. The CDR3 covers 18 residues. The CDR3 is CASSLDRRGFSYNSPLHF. The DNA of the CDR3 is TGTGCCAGCAGCTTAGACCGAAGGGGTTTCTCCTATAATTCACCCCTCCACTTT.

This clone was seen a handful of times. The gene calls are TRBV19 and TRBJ2-1; TRBD1 matches at 9 bases. The trim removed 6 bases at V and 7 bases at J, leaving 13 bases unmatched. Germline V gene lookup returns CDR1 LNHDA and CDR2 SQIVND (reference sequence). This CDR3 comprises 16 residues. CDR3 sequence reads: CASSPIGDRERNEQFF. The DNA of the CDR3 is TGTGCCAGTAGCCCTATAGGGGACAGGGAGAGGAATGAGCAGTTCTTC.

V usage is TRBV4-2 and J usage is TRBJ2-7, with 9 positions matching TRBD1. Germline CDR1 is LGHNA and CDR2 is YNFKEQ. J lost 5 bases, V lost 1 base, and 9 bases had no gene match. The CDR3 is 16 amino acids. This chain's CDR3 is CASSQVSGTGSHEQYF. CDR3 nucleotides: TGTGCCAGCAGCCAAGTCTCCGGGACAGGGTCCCACGAGCAGTACTTC.

V gene TRBV4-1 combines with J gene TRBJ1-1, with 8 bases that match TRBD1. V trimming: 4 bases; J trimming: 5 bases; junction bases outside the gene matches: 6. CDR3 size: 14 residues. In germline, CDR1 is MGHRA, CDR2 YSYEKL. The chain's CDR3 is CASSLQGEGTEAFF. CDR3 sequence (DNA): TGCGCCAGCAGCCTACAGGGGGAGGGGACTGAAGCTTTCTTT.

The rearrangement links TRBV13 to TRBJ1-3; tentative D call: TRBD1 (6 bases). CDR1 and CDR2 from the germline V gene are PRHDT and FYEKMQ (reference sequence). This CDR3 region has 15 residues. V lost 4 bases and J lost 8, with 18 bases in between. The CDR3 DNA is TGTGCCAGCAGCTCCTGGACAGACCAAGTCCACACCATATATTTT. Translated: CASSSWTDQVHTIYF. Complete variable domain (other parts from reference TRBV13 and TRBJ1-3): AAGVIQSPRHLIKEKRETATLKCYPIPRHDTVYWYQQGPGQDPQFLISFYEKMQSDKGSIPDRFSAQQFSDYHSELNMSSLELGDSALYFCASSSWTDQVHTIYFGEGSWLTVV.

V gene TRBV29-1 combines with J gene TRBJ2-1, with 9 bases matching TRBD1. With 6 bases clipped from V and 6 bases from J, the junction kept 6 bases outside the gene matches. The CDR3 contains 13 residues. Germline-derived CDR1 and CDR2 are SQVTM and ANQGSEA. The CDR3 is CSVPGQGFNEQFF. The CDR3 region has the DNA TGCAGCGTACCGGGACAGGGCTTCAATGAGCAGTTCTTC.

The V call is TRBV19, the J call TRBJ2-1, with 7 bases identical to TRBD2. This CDR3 is built from 14 residues. The germline V gene encodes CDR1 LNHDA and CDR2 SQIVND (reference sequence). Germline trimming cut 4 bases from V and 0 bases from J; bases unmatched to any gene: 0. CDR3 residues: CASSTGGSYNEQFF. As DNA, the CDR3 is TGTGCCAGTAGTACGGGAGGCTCCTACAATGAGCAGTTCTTC.

The CDR3 loop is CASSPGQLNSPLHF. CDR3 bases: TGCGCCAGCAGCCCCGGCCAACTAAATTCACCCCTCCACTTT. This chain links TRBV5-1 with TRBJ1-6, with no clear D. CDR1 is SGHRS, CDR2 YFSETQ, per germline. Trimming took 4 bases from V and 7 from J, leaving 12 bases between them. This CDR3 is 14 amino acids long.

The V call is TRBV12-5, the J call TRBJ1-6; the match to TRBD1 covers 9 bases. Losses at the gene ends were 6 bases for V and 10 bases for J; bases not matched to a gene: 7. CDR1 LGHNT and CDR2 FRNRAP come from the germline V gene. The CDR3 loop spans 14 amino acids. The CDR3 sequence: CASGRNRGQSPLHF. The CDR3 DNA sequence: TGTGCTAGTGGCCGCAACAGGGGGCAATCACCCCTCCACTTT.

The chain joins TRBV14 to TRBJ1-2; possibly TRBD1 for D (6 bases). The CDR3 has 13 amino acids. Deletions cut 7 bases from V and 0 bases from J, with 9 bases between. Germline assignment: CDR1 SGHDN and CDR2 FVKESK. Written as DNA, the CDR3 is TGTGCCAGCACCAGGACAGCTAACTATGGCTACACCTTC. Translated, it gives CASTRTANYGYTF.

The chain uses TRBV28 and TRBJ1-2; D might be TRBD1 (6 bases). Trimming shortened V by 7 bases and J by 8 bases, and 17 bases separated the two germline ends. Germline V gene sequence: CDR1 MDHEN, CDR2 SYDVKM. The CDR3 totals 13 residues. The CDR3 reads CASTPRGARGYTF. The CDR3 DNA is TGTGCCAGCACCCCCCGGGGGGCGAGGGGCTACACCTTC.

V gene TRBV10-3 combines with J gene TRBJ2-7; D is unresolved. The ends were cut back, 9 bases at V and 7 bases at J, with 19 bases in the middle. From germline, CDR1 is ENHRY and CDR2 SYGVKD. This CDR3 region has 13 residues. This CDR3 reads CAISQRRSSEQYF. As DNA, the CDR3 is TGTGCCATTTCCCAGAGGCGGAGCTCAGAGCAGTACTTC.

The chain combines TRBV7-9 with TRBJ2-1, with 8 bases matching TRBD2. The germline V gene encodes CDR1 SEHNR and CDR2 FQNEAQ (reference sequence). This CDR3 contains 14 residues. Unmatched junction bases numbered 3, after V lost 6 bases and J lost 2 bases. The CDR3 coding sequence is TGTGCCAGCAGTCTAGCGGGTACCTACAATGAGCAGTTCTTC. This gives the protein CASSLAGTYNEQFF.